This TCR beta chain was identified in a study of human T cells and chemical hapten exposure. Study at large: Read at 6 days, the patch tests placed 0.01% DPC on the upper back. Patients, predominantly female, presented with alopecia areata, totalis or universalis.

This clonotype was recorded at least ten times. The CDR3 is 15 amino acids. Trimming shortened V by 0 bases and J by 1 base, and 9 bases separated the two germline ends. Per the germline V gene, CDR1 is SGHTA and CDR2 is FQGNSA. The time point was: patch test 2, 6 weeks after DPC sensitization. The treatment was: therapeutic diphenylcyclopropenone sensitization with weekly scalp DPC. Alopecia patients between 18 and 70 years old and suitable for DPC were used as donors. MiXCR, run by TCRdb on the RACE reads, gives a single entry per CDR3 protein. The sample includes about 80,000 distinct CDR3 sequences, roughly 10% of them seen just once.

The origin of this receptor is a woman aged 30 to 39 with alopecia areata. Some clones in this sample may be carry-over from other donors' samples. The chain employs TRBV7-2 and TRBJ2-5; no firm D call. Material: whole blood, obtained in connection with sensitization to the hapten diphenylcyclopropenone (DPC). The CDR3 nucleotides read TGTGCCAGCAGCTTAGCGCGAACAGCCCAAGAGACCCAGTACTTC. Residues: CASSLARTAQETQYF.